This T cell receptor beta chain was identified in a study of blood T cell repertoires in COVID-19. Study-wide background: PBMCs, B-cell-depleted T cells, or T cells were the source of the cDNA or gDNA that made up the material.

CDR3 size: 13 residues. V lost 1 base, J lost 5 bases, and 6 bases lay in between. Looked up from germline, CDR1 is SGHTA and CDR2 is FQGNSA. Sequencing used immunoSEQ multiplex PCR; TCRdb keeps in-frame clones, though not all of them. The sample has roughly 30,000 clones; less than 85% are singletons. The chain links TRBV7-2 to TRBJ1-5; D remains ambiguous. This TCR was recovered from an elderly woman with acute or convalescent COVID-19. Sequencing used peripheral blood. CDR3 in amino acids: CASSLGLDQPQHF. The CDR3 nucleotides are TGTGCCAGCAGCTTAGGGCTAGATCAGCCCCAGCATTTT.